The sequence of this TCR beta chain was determined in a study of blood T cell repertoires in COVID-19. CDR1 and CDR2 (germline): LGHDT, YNNKEL (reference sequence). This CDR3 has 16 amino acids. The germline V and J ends were trimmed by 4 bases and 4 bases, with 17 bases remaining between them. As processed by the authors: Estimates of nucleated cell counts were drawn from the amplification of reference gene primers. Using immunoSEQ multiplex PCR, the repertoire was profiled, and TCRdb retains in-frame clones only, with some absent. V, J and clone size are taken as reported in that table, and D and trimming were inferred from the DNA itself. The sample comprises 93,000 or so clones, around 90% of which are singletons, and 3.5% rests with the top ten.

This TCR came from a woman aged 55-70 years with acute or convalescent COVID-19. The specimen was peripheral blood. The chain couples TRBV3-1 (or the pseudogene TRBV3-2) to TRBJ1-3; D may be TRBD1 (6 bases). The CDR3 loop is CASSPGTGTGGNTIYF. The CDR3 nucleotides read TGTGCCAGCAGCCCCGGAACAGGGACGGGAGGAAACACCATATATTTT.